The 17 T cell receptor beta chains in this list originate from one sample, sequenced in a study of CD8 T cells in ankylosing spondylitis. MiXCR, applied by TCRdb to the 5' RACE reads, yields one record per CDR3 protein. The table lists some 130,000 distinct CDR3 sequences, roughly 8% of them singletons. The source material was synovial fluid, either unsorted or a sorted T cell fraction (not recorded which). The receptors derive from a male donor with ankylosing spondylitis.

This clonotype has just one count. The V call is TRBV8-2, the J call TRBJ2-5; TRBD1, the table's D call, was not compared with the DNA. TRBV8-2 is a recognized pseudogene. The CDR3 totals 17 residues. CDR3 sequence: CAISPGTGGPNIETQYF. CDR3 DNA sequence: TGTGCCATCAGCCCTGGGACAGGGGGCCCTAACATAGAGACCCAGTACTTC.

The gene calls are TRBV20-1 and TRBJ2-1; 9 bases are shared with TRBD1. The V gene's germline CDR1 is DFQATT and CDR2 SNEGSKA (reference sequence). V shed 3 bases and J 7 bases; nucleotides not matched to a gene: 19. The CDR3 runs to 18 residues. The CDR3 DNA is TGCAGTGCTAGTGGGTTTCCCGGGACAGGGATTTCCTTGAATGAGCAGTTCTTC. Amino acid sequence: CSASGFPGTGISLNEQFF.

The CDR3 spells CASSFGTVNQPQHF. The DNA for the CDR3 is TGTGCCAGCAGTTTCGGGACAGTTAATCAGCCCCAGCATTTT. V gene TRBV12-3 or TRBV12-4 combines with J gene TRBJ1-5; 7 nucleotides agree with TRBD1. The CDR3 sequence is 14 residues long. Trimming cost V 3 bases and J 4 bases; bases outside gene matches: 3.

This clonotype was recorded many times. The chain combines TRBV6-5 with TRBJ1-1; 8 nucleotides align to TRBD1. The CDR3 has 14 amino acids. The V segment lost 2 bases and the J segment 3 bases; nucleotides outside the gene matches: 2. Germline CDR1 and CDR2: MNHEY and SVGAGI. DNA for the CDR3: TGTGCCAGCAGTTACCACAGGGGGTACACTGAAGCTTTCTTT. Encoded protein: CASSYHRGYTEAFF.

At least ten counts were recorded for this clonotype. The CDR3 nucleotides are TGTGCCAGCAGTGAGGCTGAGTCAGATACGCAGTATTTT. Its protein is CASSEAESDTQYF. The chain employs TRBV25-1 and TRBJ2-3; D is unresolved. CDR3 length equals 13 residues. Trimming cost V 3 bases and J 4 bases, with 8 bases left between them. CDR1 is MGHDK, CDR2 SYGVNS, per germline.

This clonotype was seen more than once but under ten times. The DNA for the CDR3 is TGTGCCAGCAGTGAAGCGCACAGGGGGTCCCTCTATGGCTACACCTTC. Translation gives CASSEAHRGSLYGYTF. The chain couples TRBV2 to TRBJ1-2, with TRBD1 matching over 8 bases. CDR1 and CDR2 (germline): SNHLY, FYNNEI. The CDR3 loop spans 16 amino acids. V was clipped by 0 bases and J by 4 bases; unmatched bases: 7.

The V gene is TRBV19, the J gene TRBJ2-1, with D unresolved. The germline V and J ends were trimmed by 5 bases and 9 bases, with 11 bases remaining between them. CDR3 length equals 12 residues. Germline V gives CDR1 LNHDA, CDR2 SQIVND (reference sequence). This chain's CDR3 is CASSFSWGEQFF. CDR3 sequence (DNA): TGTGCCAGTAGTTTCAGTTGGGGTGAGCAGTTCTTC.

This clonotype came up a few times. The V and J genes are TRBV7-9 and TRBJ2-3; D possibly corresponds to TRBD1 (6 bases). This CDR3 contains 14 residues. Trimming removed 4 bases at V and 5 bases at J, with 13 bases between. Per germline, CDR1 SEHNR and CDR2 FQNEAQ (reference sequence). CDR3 sequence: CASSSPGHRDTQYF. The CDR3 nucleotides read TGTGCCAGCAGCTCCCCGGGACACCGAGATACGCAGTATTTT.

This clonotype appeared many times. The rearrangement links TRBV12-3 or TRBV12-4 to TRBJ2-1, with D possibly TRBD1 on 6 matching bases. V shed 4 bases and J shed 7 bases, with 11 bases lying between them. The CDR3 is made up of 13 amino acids. This CDR3 is CASSSTGWNEQFF. CDR3 in DNA: TGTGCCAGCAGTTCGACAGGCTGGAATGAGCAGTTCTTC.

This clonotype has more than one count but fewer than ten. The CDR3 DNA sequence: TGTGCCAGCAGCGGACAGTTAAGCCCACCTGAAGCTTTCTTT. Its translation: CASSGQLSPPEAFF. The chain is built from TRBV2 and TRBJ1-1, with D perhaps matching TRBD1 (6 bases). Trimming pared 6 bases from V and 6 bases from J, leaving 17 bases between. Germline CDR1 reads SNHLY; CDR2 reads FYNNEI. This CDR3 comprises 14 residues.

This clonotype was detected many times. This rearrangement joins TRBV5-1 to TRBJ2-7; a possible D gene is TRBD2 (6 bases). Germline loops: CDR1 SGHRS, CDR2 YFSETQ. The CDR3 runs to 14 residues. V was clipped by 5 bases and J by 4 bases, with 16 bases between them. CDR3 in DNA: TGCGCCAGCAGAAACAGTCCTGGGAGGTACGAGCAGTACTTC. Translation gives CASRNSPGRYEQYF.

Only a few counts were recorded for this clonotype. CDR3: CSARGSGSGAAAEQYF. The CDR3 coding sequence is TGCAGTGCTAGGGGGAGCGGGAGCGGTGCCGCCGCGGAGCAGTACTTC. The rearrangement links TRBV20-1 to TRBJ2-7; 8 nucleotides agree with TRBD2. CDR3 length: 16 amino acids. Germline V gene sequence: CDR1 DFQATT, CDR2 SNEGSKA (reference sequence). V shed 3 bases and J 7 bases; nucleotides not matched to a gene: 17.

The V call is TRBV20-1, the J call TRBJ2-7; D is possibly TRBD1 (5 bases). The germline gives CDR1 DFQATT, CDR2 SNEGSKA (reference sequence). This CDR3 has 18 amino acids. V lost 5 bases to trimming and J lost 5 bases, with 31 bases between them. The CDR3 DNA follows: TGCAGTGCTGCCCCTAAGTTACCGGTGGCAGGGATTATCAACGAGCAGTACTTC. This translates into CSAAPKLPVAGIINEQYF.

This clonotype was seen more than once but under ten times. The gene calls are TRBV5-1 and TRBJ2-3, with D tentatively TRBD1 or TRBD2 (5 bases each). Germline CDR1 is SGHRS and CDR2 is YFSETQ. CDR3 size: 13 residues. Between the trimmed V and J ends, which lost 4 bases and 3 bases, there was a span of 9 bases. The CDR3 sequence: CASSDEGTDTQYF. The DNA of the CDR3 is TGCGCCAGCAGCGACGAGGGGACAGATACGCAGTATTTT.

This clonotype was recorded a few times. The genes are TRBV10-3 and TRBJ1-2; TRBD1 is a possible D gene (5 bases). In germline, CDR1 is ENHRY, CDR2 SYGVKD. CDR3 length: 14 amino acids. The V end lost 10 bases, the J end lost 3 bases, and 18 bases lay between the germline ends. The CDR3 region has the DNA TGTGCCACCGTACCGACCTCGGGGCACTATGGCTACACCTTC. This sequence encodes CATVPTSGHYGYTF.

This sequence joins TRBV28 and TRBJ1-4; D gene uncertain. The V end lost 4 bases, the J end lost 13 bases, and 19 bases lay between the germline ends. The CDR3 is made up of 14 amino acids. Germline lookup yields CDR1 MDHEN and CDR2 SYDVKM. For the CDR3, the DNA is TGTGCCAGCAGTTCATCGCAGGACCCCGTTGGACTGTTTTTT. Amino acids: CASSSSQDPVGLFF.

This clonotype was recorded at least ten times. The CDR3 DNA is TGTGCCCTCGGAACCGGGACTAGCAGTAAAGAGACCCAGTACTTC. As protein: CALGTGTSSKETQYF. The genes are TRBV10-3 and TRBJ2-5; 9 bases map to TRBD2. This CDR3 comprises 15 residues. V was pared by 11 bases and J by 3 bases, with 13 bases of the junction left unmatched. Germline CDR1 reads ENHRY; CDR2 reads SYGVKD.